Listed here are 21 T cell receptor beta chains from one sample, sequenced in a study of sequential checkpoint blockade in melanoma. Sample treatment: randomized to nivolumab then ipilimumab (arm A) or the reverse (arm B). The assay was immunoSEQ multiplex PCR, and TCRdb's table has in-frame clones only and misses some. The table shows some 13,000 clones, with about 78% occurring only once. This material consisted of CD8+ T cells sorted from blood (inferred from file names), taken from a patient given nivolumab and ipilimumab in sequence. These receptors all come from a human donor with melanoma.

This sequence joins TRBV4-3 and TRBJ2-5; 7 positions match TRBD1. This CDR3 has 14 amino acids. With 0 bases clipped from V and 5 bases from J, the junction kept 3 bases outside the gene matches. CDR1 and CDR2 (germline): LGHNA, YSLEER. The CDR3 DNA follows: TGCGCCAGCAGCCAAGAAGACAGGGTGGAGACCCAGTACTTC. Protein: CASSQEDRVETQYF.

CDR3 protein: CASSSREFSNQPQHF. The CDR3 DNA is TGTGCCAGCAGCTCCCGGGAGTTTAGCAATCAGCCCCAGCATTTT. The chain is built from TRBV27 and TRBJ1-5; D not certain. Germline loops: CDR1 MNHEY, CDR2 SMNVEV (reference sequence). V was shortened by 6 bases and J by 0 bases, with 12 bases between the two germline ends. This CDR3 spans 15 amino acids.

This chain links TRBV27 with TRBJ2-1, with a tentative D call TRBD2 (6 bases). The CDR3 totals 13 residues. The V gene's germline CDR1 is MNHEY and CDR2 SMNVEV (reference sequence). With 2 bases removed from V and 7 bases from J, the gap between germline ends came to 9 bases. CDR3 sequence reads: CASSLGRGNEQFF. In nucleotides, the CDR3 is TGTGCCAGCAGTTTAGGACGGGGGAATGAGCAGTTCTTC.

The J gene is TRBJ1-2, the V gene TRBV7-2, with 7 bases lining up with TRBD1. The CDR3 extends over 16 amino acids. Losses at the gene ends were 4 bases for V and 4 bases for J; bases not matched to a gene: 12. CDR1 is SGHTA, CDR2 FQGNSA, per germline. The CDR3 nucleotides are TGTGCCAGCAGCTCCCCCCTGGGCAGGGGGACCTATGGCTACACCTTC. It codes for CASSSPLGRGTYGYTF.

This clone was seen a single time. This chain connects TRBV7-3 to TRBJ1-2, with 9 bases lining up with TRBD1. Trimming removed 4 bases from V and 6 bases from J; junction bases left unmatched: 9. This CDR3 spans 15 amino acids. The germline V gene encodes CDR1 SGHTA and CDR2 FQGTGA. CDR3 sequence: CASSSTGGPTDGYTF. The CDR3 nucleotides are TGTGCCAGCAGCTCCACAGGGGGCCCCACCGATGGCTACACCTTC.

The chain employs TRBV9 and TRBJ2-3, with D maybe TRBD2 (5 bases). The germline V gene encodes CDR1 SGDLS and CDR2 YYNGEE. This CDR3 is 14 amino acids long. Trimming left V 2 bases short and J 2 bases short, with 9 bases between. The CDR3 protein is CASSVTSPTDTQYF. The CDR3 nucleotides read TGTGCCAGCAGCGTTACTAGTCCCACAGATACGCAGTATTTT. The whole variable domain, remainder taken from reference TRBV9 and TRBJ2-3, is DSGVTQTPKHLITATGQRVTLRCSPRSGDLSVYWYQQSLDQGLQFLIQYYNGEERAKGNILERFSAQQFPDLHSELNLSSLELGDSALYFCASSVTSPTDTQYFGPGTRLTVL.

This rearrangement joins TRBV5-6 to TRBJ2-5; TRBD2 matches 7 bases. From germline, CDR1 is SGHDT and CDR2 YYEEEE. The CDR3 covers 12 residues. Germline trimming cut 4 bases from V and 7 bases from J; bases unmatched to any gene: 4. CDR3 loop: CASSPGGGTQYF. As DNA, the CDR3 is TGTGCCAGCAGCCCGGGAGGAGGGACCCAGTACTTC.

This chain joins TRBV14 and TRBJ2-7; maybe TRBD2 (6 bases). This CDR3 contains 15 residues. The V and J ends lost 1 base and 0 bases respectively, with 10 bases between them. CDR1 and CDR2 (germline): SGHDN, FVKESK. This chain's CDR3 is CASSQGSGFSYEQYF. The CDR3 region has the DNA TGTGCCAGCAGCCAAGGGAGCGGGTTCTCCTACGAGCAGTACTTC.

J is TRBJ2-5 and V is TRBV28, with D perhaps matching TRBD2 (6 bases). Per the germline V gene, CDR1 is MDHEN and CDR2 is SYDVKM. V was cut by 5 bases and J by 6 bases, with 16 bases left in between. The CDR3 is 14 amino acids. The CDR3 protein is CASSPNAGWKTQYF. For the CDR3, the DNA is TGTGCCAGCAGTCCAAATGCGGGGTGGAAGACCCAGTACTTC.

This chain's CDR3 is CASSSLLGTGTNTGELFF. The CDR3, as DNA: TGTGCCAGCAGCTCCCTATTAGGGACAGGAACGAACACCGGGGAGCTGTTTTTT. This chain uses TRBV7-9 with TRBJ2-2; TRBD1 matches 8 bases. The trim removed 4 bases at V and 0 bases at J, leaving 10 bases unmatched. Germline V CDR1 and CDR2: SEHNR, FQNEAQ (reference sequence). CDR3 length: 18 residues.

About this clone: A read error is the likely source, as a far larger clone sits one nucleotide away. The chain recombines TRBV9 with TRBJ2-7, with 9 bases identical to TRBD1. The CDR3 runs 15 residues. Per the germline V gene, CDR1 is SGDLS and CDR2 is YYNGEE. The CDR3 DNA follows: TGTGCCAGCAGCGGACTCGGGACAGGGAGGGACGAGCAGAACTTC. Encoded protein: CASSGLGTGRDEQNF.

The chain combines TRBV19 with TRBJ2-6; 9 bases agree with TRBD1. The V gene's germline CDR1 is LNHDA and CDR2 SQIVND (reference sequence). V lost 3 bases, J lost 0 bases, and 6 bases stayed unmatched. This CDR3 contains 18 residues. CDR3: CASSIGGTGPSGANVLTF. CDR3 nucleotide sequence: TGTGCCAGTAGTATTGGGGGGACAGGGCCCTCTGGGGCCAACGTCCTGACTTTC.

The chain carries TRBV10-3 and TRBJ2-5, with TRBD2 as a possible D gene (6 bases). Germline values: CDR1 ENHRY, CDR2 SYGVKD. V lost 6 bases and J lost 0, with 20 bases in between. The CDR3 is made up of 17 amino acids. CDR3 protein: CAISRDSRQSDQETQYF. The DNA of the CDR3 is TGTGCCATCAGCCGGGACTCAAGACAGTCGGACCAAGAGACCCAGTACTTC.

This clone was picked up a small number of times. This sequence joins TRBV10-3 and TRBJ2-7; maybe TRBD1 (5 bases). Trimming took 6 bases from V and 0 from J, leaving 9 bases between them. Germline CDR1 is ENHRY and CDR2 is SYGVKD. The CDR3 is 13 residues long. The CDR3 loop reads CAISQGSSYEQYF. The CDR3 nucleotides are TGTGCCATCAGCCAGGGTAGCTCCTACGAGCAGTACTTC.

The chain is built from TRBV15 and TRBJ1-5; TRBD1 might be the D (6 bases). Germline CDR1 LNHNV, CDR2 YYDKDF (reference sequence). The CDR3 spans 16 residues. V dropped 1 base and J dropped 3 bases, with 13 bases sitting between them. For the CDR3, the DNA is TGTGCCACCAGCAGAGCCCTAGCGGGGGCCAATCAGCCCCAGCATTTT. The encoded protein is CATSRALAGANQPQHF.

This clone was counted a few times. Possible read error: a much larger clone is one base away. The chain uses TRBV4-2 and TRBJ1-2; D is undetermined. This CDR3 spans 16 amino acids. Germline CDR1 is LGHNA and CDR2 is YNFKEQ. Trimming took off 6 bases at V and 1 base at J, with 18 bases between the two ends. As DNA, the CDR3 is TGTGCCAGCAGGCAGGACCCGGGAGCAATTAACTATGGCTACACCTTC. Translation: CASRQDPGAINYGYTF.

The sample holds a few counts of this clone. The chain is built from TRBV27 and TRBJ2-7; 7 nucleotides line up with TRBD2. CDR1 is MNHEY, CDR2 SMNVEV, per germline (reference sequence). J was trimmed by 3 bases and V by 5 bases; bases with no gene match: 4. The CDR3 has 13 amino acids. In DNA form, the CDR3 reads TGTGCCAGCAGTCCATGGACTAGCTACGAGCAGTACTTC. It encodes CASSPWTSYEQYF.

The chain links TRBV9 to TRBJ2-7; possibly TRBD1 for D (5 bases). The CDR3 has 14 amino acids. Trimming removed 0 bases at V and 5 bases at J, with 12 bases between. Germline values: CDR1 SGDLS, CDR2 YYNGEE. The CDR3 protein is CASSVGQGTHEQYF. The DNA for the CDR3 is TGTGCCAGCAGCGTAGGCCAGGGCACCCACGAGCAGTACTTC. The whole variable domain, filled in from reference TRBV9 and TRBJ2-7, reads DSGVTQTPKHLITATGQRVTLRCSPRSGDLSVYWYQQSLDQGLQFLIQYYNGEERAKGNILERFSAQQFPDLHSELNLSSLELGDSALYFCASSVGQGTHEQYFGPGTRLTVT.

This clone has a single count. The chain links TRBV6-6 to TRBJ2-7; D remains ambiguous. V lost 8 bases and J 3 bases, leaving 8 bases between the germline ends. This CDR3 region has 11 residues. CDR1 and CDR2 (germline): MNHNY, SVGAGI (reference sequence). CDR3 nucleotides: TGTGCCAGCGTTTACAGCTACGAGCAGTACTTC. Translated: CASVYSYEQYF.

This sequence joins TRBV7-9 and TRBJ2-7; 8 bases are shared with TRBD1. The CDR3 is made up of 14 amino acids. With V trimmed by 5 bases and J by 4 bases, 7 bases remained unmatched. Per germline, CDR1 SEHNR and CDR2 FQNEAQ (reference sequence). The CDR3 DNA sequence: TGTGCCAGCAGCCCCGGGGACAGGATGTACGAGCAGTACTTC. Its translation: CASSPGDRMYEQYF.

The chain combines TRBV5-5 with TRBJ1-4; 9 positions match TRBD1. Germline V lookup: CDR1 SGHKS, CDR2 YYEKEE (reference sequence). The junction had 8 bases not matched to a gene; V was cut back by 5 bases and J by 9 bases. The CDR3 sequence is 14 residues long. CDR3 DNA: TGTGCCAGCAGGGAGAGGACAGGGGTTAAAAAACTGTTTTTT. Its translation: CASRERTGVKKLFF.